This T cell receptor beta chain was observed in a study of blood T cell repertoires in COVID-19. The overall study: Samples came from the United States, Italy and Spain, spanning acute and convalescent COVID-19.

Sequencing was performed with immunoSEQ multiplex PCR; in TCRdb, only in-frame clones are kept and a portion is missing. The sample includes around 250,000 clones, around 90% seen only once; the top ten take roughly 3%. This CDR3 region has 13 residues. Trimming removed 7 bases at V and 3 bases at J, with 13 bases between. Grouping used clinical history reported by participants in a survey and questionnaire. Sequencing input: PBMCs or T cells enriched from blood (not recorded which). The TCR comes from a woman between 40 and 55 years old who had been exposed to COVID-19. The rearrangement joins TRBV12-3 or TRBV12-4 to TRBJ2-7; D may be TRBD1 (6 bases). CDR3 amino acids: CASMGHPLYEQYF. The CDR3 coding sequence is TGTGCCAGCATGGGACATCCCCTCTACGAGCAGTACTTC.